These 14 T cell receptor beta chains came from one sample sequenced in a study of cytomegalovirus exposure and HLA in healthy donors. This PCR relied on a set of 60 Vbeta primers and 13 Jbeta primers. Method: immunoSEQ multiplex PCR; TCRdb's copy keeps in-frame clones and lacks some. The sample yields about 280,000 clones, around 90% seen once. Sequenced material: PBMCs. All receptors come from a woman under 30 in good health and CMV-seronegative.

The chain has TRBV10-2 and TRBJ1-6, with TRBD1 matching 10 bases. The CDR3 loop spans 16 amino acids. Germline V gives CDR1 WSHSY, CDR2 SAAADI. V gave up 8 bases and J gave up 5 bases; unmatched junction bases: 9. The CDR3 DNA sequence: TGCGCCAGCCTCCGGGGACAGGGGATTAATAATTCACCCCTCCACTTT. Residues: CASLRGQGINNSPLHF.

The J gene is TRBJ1-1, the V gene TRBV7-3; 7 positions agree with TRBD1. V gave up 5 bases and J gave up 2 bases; unmatched junction bases: 8. Germline CDR1 reads SGHTA; CDR2 reads FQGTGA. This CDR3 comprises 15 residues. CDR3 coding DNA: TGTGCCAGCAGCCCCTCCGGGACAGACAACACTGAAGCTTTCTTT. Protein sequence: CASSPSGTDNTEAFF.

The V gene is TRBV6-5, the J gene TRBJ1-6; weak D call: TRBD1 (6 bases). Trimming took 2 bases from V and 9 from J, leaving 14 bases between them. The CDR3 is made up of 15 amino acids. Germline CDR1 is MNHEY and CDR2 is SVGAGI. CDR3 DNA: TGTGCCAGCAGTTACAGCCAGGGGATGGTTTCACCCCTCCACTTT. Residues: CASSYSQGMVSPLHF.

J is TRBJ1-5 and V is TRBV5-8, with D possibly matching TRBD1 (6 bases). The length of the CDR3 is 17 residues. Per germline, CDR1 SGHTS and CDR2 YDEGEE. With 4 bases removed from V and 6 bases from J, the gap between germline ends came to 23 bases. Written as DNA, the CDR3 is TGTGCCAGCAGCCCTGTAACCGCGGGGGCCTTATTTCAGCCCCAGCATTTT. It codes for CASSPVTAGALFQPQHF.

The rearrangement uses TRBV9 and TRBJ1-1; 7 positions agree with TRBD1. CDR3 size: 17 residues. V lost 0 bases and J lost 1; bases outside the gene matches: 9. CDR1 and CDR2 from the germline V gene are SGDLS and YYNGEE. The CDR3 DNA reads as TGTGCCAGCAGCGTAGGAACAGGGGCAATAGGGAACACTGAAGCTTTCTTT. Amino acid sequence: CASSVGTGAIGNTEAFF.

The chain combines TRBV10-2 with TRBJ2-1; 9 bases align to TRBD1. Looked up from germline, CDR1 is WSHSY and CDR2 is SAAADI. J was trimmed by 8 bases and V by 2 bases; bases with no gene match: 7. The CDR3 extends over 15 amino acids. For the CDR3, the DNA is TGCGCCAGCAGTGAGACCCAACAGGGGGCCTATGAGCAGTTCTTC. This encodes CASSETQQGAYEQFF.

V usage is TRBV7-9 and J usage is TRBJ2-7, with 9 bases identical to TRBD1. CDR1 SEHNR and CDR2 FQNEAQ come from the germline V gene (reference sequence). The junction had 5 bases not matched to a gene; V was cut back by 5 bases and J by 3 bases. The CDR3 runs 14 residues. Here the CDR3 reads CASSHPGQGYEQYF. The CDR3 DNA follows: TGTGCCAGCAGCCACCCGGGACAGGGCTACGAGCAGTACTTC.

V gene TRBV5-1 combines with J gene TRBJ2-7; D is ambiguous. Per the germline V gene, CDR1 is SGHRS and CDR2 is YFSETQ. V was clipped by 0 bases and J by 0 bases, with 4 bases between them. This CDR3 has 13 amino acids. The CDR3 region is CASSLGSSYEQYF. The CDR3 bases are TGCGCCAGCAGCTTGGGGAGCTCCTACGAGCAGTACTTC.

The chain has TRBV6-6 and TRBJ1-2; 7 nucleotides agree with TRBD1. Germline CDR1 and CDR2: MNHNY and SVGAGI (reference sequence). CDR3 size: 12 residues. V shed 5 bases and J 8 bases; nucleotides not matched to a gene: 5. CDR3 sequence: CASSNRDSGYTF. Here the CDR3 DNA reads TGTGCCAGCAGTAACCGGGACAGCGGCTACACCTTC.

In this sample, this clone turned up once. This chain joins TRBV11-2 and TRBJ1-3; D is unclear. The CDR3 consists of 14 residues. From germline, CDR1 is SGHAT and CDR2 FQNNGV. Trimming shortened V by 0 bases and J by 1 base, and 4 bases separated the two germline ends. CDR3 sequence (DNA): TGTGCCAGCAGCTTAGACGTGTCTGGAAACACCATATATTTT. Its protein product is CASSLDVSGNTIYF.

The chain couples TRBV2 to TRBJ2-1; tentative D call: TRBD2 (6 bases). The V end lost 11 bases, the J end lost 3 bases, and 17 bases lay between the germline ends. CDR1 and CDR2 (germline): SNHLY, FYNNEI. This CDR3 region has 14 residues. CDR3 sequence reads: CARRWGVGYNEQFF. In DNA, the CDR3 is TGTGCCCGTAGGTGGGGGGTGGGCTACAATGAGCAGTTCTTC.

The chain recombines TRBV2 with TRBJ1-4; 10 positions agree with TRBD1. The germline CDR1 and CDR2 sequences are SNHLY and FYNNEI. Germline trimming cut 4 bases from V and 8 bases from J; bases unmatched to any gene: 4. There are 14 residues in the CDR3. The CDR3 nucleotides are TGTGCCAGCAGTGGGGGGACAGGGGTAGAAAAACTGTTTTTT. Translating it yields CASSGGTGVEKLFF.

The chain carries TRBV29-1 and TRBJ2-5, with TRBD1 matching over 10 bases. Gene TRBJ2-7 matches the end of the DNA better, so the J call may be wrong. Germline V gives CDR1 SQVTM, CDR2 ANQGSEA. CDR3 length: 12 amino acids. As DNA, the CDR3 is TGCAGCGTTCGACAGGGGGCTCGCGAGCAGTACTTC. Translating it yields CSVRQGAREQYF.

The V call is TRBV7-2, the J call TRBJ2-5, with a possible D match to TRBD1 (5 bases). Germline V CDR1 and CDR2: SGHTA, FQGNSA. The ends were cut back, 7 bases at V and 4 bases at J, with 13 bases in the middle. This CDR3 has 13 residues. CDR3 DNA sequence: TGTGCCAGCATCCCCCAGGGCGGAGAGACCCAGTACTTC. Its protein is CASIPQGGETQYF.